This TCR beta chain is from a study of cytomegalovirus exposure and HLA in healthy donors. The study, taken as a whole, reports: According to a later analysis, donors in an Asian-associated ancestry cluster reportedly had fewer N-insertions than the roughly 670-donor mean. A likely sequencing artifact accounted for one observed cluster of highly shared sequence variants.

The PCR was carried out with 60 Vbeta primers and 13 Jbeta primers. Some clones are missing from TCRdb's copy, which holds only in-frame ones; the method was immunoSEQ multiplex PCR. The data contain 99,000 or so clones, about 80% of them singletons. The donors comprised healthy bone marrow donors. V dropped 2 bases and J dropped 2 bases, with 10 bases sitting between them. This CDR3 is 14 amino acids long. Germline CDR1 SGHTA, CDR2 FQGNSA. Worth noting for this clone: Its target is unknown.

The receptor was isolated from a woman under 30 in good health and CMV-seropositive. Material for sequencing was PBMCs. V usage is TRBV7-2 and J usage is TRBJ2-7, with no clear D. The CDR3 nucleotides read TGTGCCAGCAGCTTATTGGCGGCAACCTACGAGCAGTACTTC. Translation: CASSLLAATYEQYF. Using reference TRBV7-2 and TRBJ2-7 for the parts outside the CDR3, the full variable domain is GAGVSQSPSNKVTEKGKDVELRCDPISGHTALYWYRQSLGQGLEFLIYFQGNSAPDKSGLPSDRFSAERTGGSVSTLTIQRTQQEDSAVYLCASSLLAATYEQYFGPGTRLTVT.